This entry describes one T cell receptor beta chain. What it binds is unknown. The source of the sample is a study of CXCR3-negative and CXCR3-positive naive CD8 T cells. Study details: A total of roughly 140 million TRB reads was generated, with about 1.5 +/- 0.3 million per library.

The study made its TRB cDNA libraries by 5' RACE, adding UMI labels. TCRdb reprocessed the 5' RACE reads, with one entry per CDR3 protein and no DNA. This specimen shows fewer than 60,000 distinct CDR3 sequences; the ten leading clones hold around a fifth. Germline CDR1 is MNHNS and CDR2 is SASEGT. The CDR3 has 11 residues. Overall study results and limits: Memory CD8+ cells showed much lower diversity, while both naive subsets were comparably high. The study found CXCR3 expression partially decreased after cryopreservation and ran most assays on fresh PBMCs.

The receptor comes from a human donor in good health. Some clones in this sample may be carry-over from other donors' samples. This chain connects TRBV6-1 to TRBJ2-1; TCRdb calls TRBD1, which cannot be checked without DNA. The source material was memory CD8+ T cells from blood. The CDR3 loop is CASPRGIEQFF.